This entry is about one TCR beta chain. Antigen unknown. The table came from immunoSEQ multiplex PCR; TCRdb's copy has only in-frame clones and leaves some out. This table has some 66,000 clones, around 83% appearing once. This specimen belongs to a study of radiotherapy plus CTLA-4 blockade in lung cancer. Across the whole study: Objective responses were seen in 15% to 20% of patients, disease control in less than 40%. Whole-study results and caveats: Radiotherapy with ipilimumab was followed by blood expansion of tumor-derived clones.

Each patient with chemo-refractory metastatic non-small-cell lung cancer was treated with focal radiation plus CTLA-4 blockade using ipilimumab. Germline V lookup: CDR1 SGHRS, CDR2 YFSETQ. The V gene end was trimmed by 4 bases and the J gene end by 3 bases; junction bases not matched to a gene: 5. The CDR3 has 14 residues. The source was peripheral blood, collected from a patient treated with radiotherapy plus ipilimumab. This receptor was obtained from a human donor with non-small cell lung cancer who had a partial response to radiotherapy plus ipilimumab. V usage is TRBV5-1 and J usage is TRBJ2-3; 7 bases are shared with TRBD1. The CDR3 DNA is TGCGCCAGCAGCCCCCCGGGACAGACAGATACGCAGTATTTT. Its translation is CASSPPGQTDTQYF.